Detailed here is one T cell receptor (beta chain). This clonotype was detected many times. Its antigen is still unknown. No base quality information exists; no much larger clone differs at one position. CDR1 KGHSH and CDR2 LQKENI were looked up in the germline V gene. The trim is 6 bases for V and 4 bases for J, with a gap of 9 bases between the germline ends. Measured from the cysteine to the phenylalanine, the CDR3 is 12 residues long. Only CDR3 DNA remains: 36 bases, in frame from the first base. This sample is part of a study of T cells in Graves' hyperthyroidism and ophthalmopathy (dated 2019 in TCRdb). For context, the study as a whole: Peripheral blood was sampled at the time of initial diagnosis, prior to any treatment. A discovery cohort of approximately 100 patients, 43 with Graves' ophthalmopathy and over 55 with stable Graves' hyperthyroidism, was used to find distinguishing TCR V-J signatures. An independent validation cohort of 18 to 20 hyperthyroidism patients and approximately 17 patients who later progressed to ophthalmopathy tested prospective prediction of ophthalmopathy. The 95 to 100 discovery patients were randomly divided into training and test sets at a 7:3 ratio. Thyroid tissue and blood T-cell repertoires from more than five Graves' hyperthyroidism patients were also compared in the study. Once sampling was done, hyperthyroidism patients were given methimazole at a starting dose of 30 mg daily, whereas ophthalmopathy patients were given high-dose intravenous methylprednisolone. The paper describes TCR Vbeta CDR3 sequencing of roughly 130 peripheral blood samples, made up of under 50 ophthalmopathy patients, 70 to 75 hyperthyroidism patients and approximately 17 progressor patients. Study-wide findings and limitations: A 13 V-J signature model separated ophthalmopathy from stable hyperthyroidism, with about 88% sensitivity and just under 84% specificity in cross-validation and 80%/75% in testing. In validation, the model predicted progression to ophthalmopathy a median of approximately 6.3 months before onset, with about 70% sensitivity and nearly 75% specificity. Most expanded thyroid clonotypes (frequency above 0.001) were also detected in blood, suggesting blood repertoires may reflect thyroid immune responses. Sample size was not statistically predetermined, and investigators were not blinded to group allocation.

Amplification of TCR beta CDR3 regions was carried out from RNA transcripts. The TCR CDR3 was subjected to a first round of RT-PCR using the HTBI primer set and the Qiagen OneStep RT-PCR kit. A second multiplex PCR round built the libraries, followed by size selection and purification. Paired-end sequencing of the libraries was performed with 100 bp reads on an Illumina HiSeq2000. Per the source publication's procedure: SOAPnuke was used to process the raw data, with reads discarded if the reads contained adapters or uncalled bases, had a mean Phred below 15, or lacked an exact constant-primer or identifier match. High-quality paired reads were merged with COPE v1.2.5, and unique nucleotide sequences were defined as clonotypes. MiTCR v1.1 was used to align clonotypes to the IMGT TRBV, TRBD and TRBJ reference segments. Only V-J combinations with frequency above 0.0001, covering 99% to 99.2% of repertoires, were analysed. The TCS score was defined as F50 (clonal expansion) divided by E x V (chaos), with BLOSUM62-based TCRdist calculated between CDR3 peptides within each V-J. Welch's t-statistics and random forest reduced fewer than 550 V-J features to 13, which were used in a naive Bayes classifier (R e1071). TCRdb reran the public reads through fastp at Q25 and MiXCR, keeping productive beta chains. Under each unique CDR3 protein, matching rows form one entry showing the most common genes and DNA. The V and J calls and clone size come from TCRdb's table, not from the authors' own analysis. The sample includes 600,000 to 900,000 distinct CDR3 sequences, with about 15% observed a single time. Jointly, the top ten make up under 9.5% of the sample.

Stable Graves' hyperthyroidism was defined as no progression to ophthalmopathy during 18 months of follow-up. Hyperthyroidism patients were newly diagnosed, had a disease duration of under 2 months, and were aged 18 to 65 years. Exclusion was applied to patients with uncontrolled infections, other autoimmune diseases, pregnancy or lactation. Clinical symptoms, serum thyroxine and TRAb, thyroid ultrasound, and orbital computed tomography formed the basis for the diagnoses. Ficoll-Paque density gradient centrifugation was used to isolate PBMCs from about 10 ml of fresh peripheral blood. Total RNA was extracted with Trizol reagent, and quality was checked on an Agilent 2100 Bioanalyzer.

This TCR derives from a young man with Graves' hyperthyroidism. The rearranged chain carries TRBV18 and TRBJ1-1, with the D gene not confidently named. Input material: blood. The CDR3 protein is CASSTIGTEAFF. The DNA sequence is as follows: TGTGCCAGCTCCACTATCGGCACTGAAGCTTTCTTT.